This entry is about one T cell receptor (beta chain). Trimming stripped 1 base from V and 5 bases from J, with 14 bases between. The CDR3 totals 15 residues. Looked up from germline, CDR1 is LGHNA and CDR2 is YNFKEQ. The TCR alpha and TCR beta cDNA libraries, bearing sample barcodes and UMIs, were generated by 5'RACE using constant-segment primers. TCRdb independently ran MiXCR on the 5' RACE reads; one entry per CDR3 protein. Among around 50,000 distinct CDR3 sequences listed, about 28% were seen once. This record comes from a study of T-cell memory formation after mild COVID-19. J is TRBJ2-5 and V is TRBV4-2, with D possibly TRBD2 on 6 matching bases. This TCR was sampled from a man younger than 35 who had mild COVID-19 (a few samples of this study predate the infection). Cell type and time point are not known. Sequencing used PBMCs or a T cell subset sorted from them (not recorded which). DNA for the CDR3: TGTGCCAGCAGCCAAGTTGTCCGCGGGGAGGAGACCCAGTACTTC. Protein product: CASSQVVRGEETQYF.